The rows below give T cell receptor beta chains drawn from one sample of a study of T cells in Graves' hyperthyroidism and ophthalmopathy. In TCRdb, the multiplex PCR reads were re-called with MiXCR into one record per CDR3 protein. The data show approximately 700,000 distinct CDR3 sequences, with 40% to 55% seen just once and under 8% held by the top ten. Specimen: peripheral blood or thyroid tissue (not recorded which). The receptors derive from an adult man with Graves' disease, either hyperthyroidism or ophthalmopathy (not recorded which). Each CDR3 is given with its conserved first and last residue. Each record gives: CDR3 protein, V gene, J gene.

CSVLAYEQYF	TRBV29-1	TRBJ2-7
CASSQEIGRTQYF	TRBV14	TRBJ2-7
CSVGTGTNEKLFF	TRBV29-1	TRBJ1-4
CASFGTYNSPLHF	TRBV25-1	TRBJ1-6
CASSLGSGAGYTIYF	TRBV7-4	TRBJ1-3
CASSLGGVKANEKLFF	TRBV7-3	TRBJ1-4
CSVEWGVSGYTF	TRBV29-1	TRBJ1-2
CASSLATGTGSYEQYF	TRBV5-1	TRBJ2-7
CSVAGTDGRVLTF	TRBV29-1	TRBJ2-6
CASSRRTGGVNSPLHF	TRBV14	TRBJ1-6
CASSPPTVNTEAFF	TRBV7-8	TRBJ1-1
CASSLSFGTGVNQPQHF	TRBV7-3	TRBJ1-5
CASSGGSSRRSEKLFF	TRBV19	TRBJ1-4
CASSRDGREAFF	TRBV4-1	TRBJ1-1
CAISEVPAGDNYGYTF	TRBV10-3	TRBJ1-2
CASSFTTGRNQPQHF	TRBV7-9	TRBJ1-5
CSARGGLAGLQQYF	TRBV20-1	TRBJ2-7
CSAPRPAGGEETQYF	TRBV20-1	TRBJ2-5
CASSEIGAGANVLTF	TRBV2	TRBJ2-6
CASTGQGYTGELFF	TRBV7-6	TRBJ2-2
CASSQERTSGNTIYF	TRBV4-3	TRBJ1-3
CASSPRQGSFTEAFF	TRBV7-8	TRBJ1-1
CASSLDDRVQPQHF	TRBV12-3/TRBV12-4	TRBJ1-5
CASSSRVSLNTEAFF	TRBV7-2	TRBJ1-1
CASTLGRGGDTQYF	TRBV11-2	TRBJ2-3
CSARSRALQYEQYF	TRBV20-1	TRBJ2-7
CSVVRTSGGTNEKLFF	TRBV29-1	TRBJ1-4
CASSLQGILNTEAFF	TRBV5-1	TRBJ1-1
CASRDRGQGREKLFF	TRBV7-9	TRBJ1-4
CVSRGNQDIEAFF	TRBV12-3/TRBV12-4	TRBJ1-1
CASSETVIAGELFF	TRBV10-2	TRBJ2-2
CSWGTTSAYGYTF	TRBV20-1	TRBJ1-2
CATSDLAGLDTGELFF	TRBV24-1	TRBJ2-2
CASSWDRVMNTEAFF	TRBV6-5	TRBJ1-1
CSLRPGQNYGYTF	TRBV29-1	TRBJ1-2
CASSPVAGLGSYEQYF	TRBV14	TRBJ2-7
CASSIKDGLSYEQYF	TRBV11-1	TRBJ2-7
CASSQGGEMNTEAFF	TRBV25-1	TRBJ1-1
CASSLRQTGPYNSPLHF	TRBV2	TRBJ1-6
CASSLVVGELYYEQYF	TRBV5-1	TRBJ2-7
CASSVTGGLEAFF	TRBV9	TRBJ1-1
CASTPLGTGNTGELFF	TRBV6-1	TRBJ2-2
CASSPPHRNQPQHF	TRBV12-3/TRBV12-4	TRBJ1-5
CASSLTGGRQETQYF	TRBV7-6	TRBJ2-5
CASSEGQGVNQPQHF	TRBV6-5	TRBJ1-5
CASRLTGGESPLHF	TRBV6-5	TRBJ1-6
CASSDEGWAEQYF	TRBV6-1	TRBJ2-7
CASSQGTGGRNGELFF	TRBV25-1	TRBJ2-2
CASSHPSLTEAFF	TRBV19	TRBJ1-1
CSARDHGTGPHEQYF	TRBV20-1	TRBJ2-7
CASLGLAGGETQYF	TRBV3-1	TRBJ2-5
CASSQDSGSGNQPQHF	TRBV4-1	TRBJ1-5
CSASILTREETQYF	TRBV20-1	TRBJ2-5